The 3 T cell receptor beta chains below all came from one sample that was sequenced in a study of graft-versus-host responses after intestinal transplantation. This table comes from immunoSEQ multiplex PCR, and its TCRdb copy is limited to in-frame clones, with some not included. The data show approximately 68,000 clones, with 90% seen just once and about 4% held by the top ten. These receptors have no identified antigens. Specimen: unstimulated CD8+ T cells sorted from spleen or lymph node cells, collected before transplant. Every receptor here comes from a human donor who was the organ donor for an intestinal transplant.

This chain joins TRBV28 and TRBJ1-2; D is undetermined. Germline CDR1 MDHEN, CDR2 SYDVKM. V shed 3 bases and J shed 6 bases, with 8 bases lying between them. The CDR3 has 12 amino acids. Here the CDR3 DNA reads TGTGCCAGCAGTTTGAGTTCCCATGGCTACACCTTC. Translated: CASSLSSHGYTF.

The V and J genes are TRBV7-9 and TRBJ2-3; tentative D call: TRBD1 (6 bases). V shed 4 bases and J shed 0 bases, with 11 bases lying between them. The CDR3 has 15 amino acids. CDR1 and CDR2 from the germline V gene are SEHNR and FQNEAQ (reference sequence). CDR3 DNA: TGTGCCAGCAGCTCGAGACAGGCTAGCACAGATACGCAGTATTTT. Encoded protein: CASSSRQASTDTQYF.

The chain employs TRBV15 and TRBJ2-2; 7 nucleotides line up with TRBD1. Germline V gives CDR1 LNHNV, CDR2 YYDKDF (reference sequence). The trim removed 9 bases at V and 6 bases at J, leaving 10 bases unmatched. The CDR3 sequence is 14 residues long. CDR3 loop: CATTPYRGAGELFF. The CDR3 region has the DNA TGTGCCACTACTCCTTACAGGGGCGCCGGGGAGCTGTTTTTT. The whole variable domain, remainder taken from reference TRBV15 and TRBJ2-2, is DAMVIQNPRYQVTQFGKPVTLSCSQTLNHNVMYWYQQKSSQAPKLLFHYYDKDFNNEADTPDNFQSRRPNTSFCFLDIRSPGLGDTAMYLCATTPYRGAGELFFGEGSRLTVL.